This T cell receptor beta chain was observed in a study of cytomegalovirus exposure and HLA in healthy donors. The CDR3 loop spans 15 amino acids. Germline values: CDR1 SNHLY, CDR2 FYNNEI. Trimming took 6 bases from V and 0 from J, leaving 12 bases between them. Primers: 60 Vbeta forward and 13 Jbeta reverse. Sequenced by immunoSEQ multiplex PCR; TCRdb stores in-frame clones only, minus some. Here the sample spans 85,000 to 100,000 clones, 65% to 80% being singletons. The source of this sequence is a man in his forties in good health and CMV-seropositive. The rearrangement joins TRBV2 to TRBJ1-5, with TRBD1 as a possible D gene (5 bases). The specimen was PBMCs. The CDR3 DNA reads as TGTGCCAGCAGGATTGGGGGGGGTAGCAATCAGCCCCAGCATTTT. Translated: CASRIGGGSNQPQHF.